Below, 8 T cell receptor beta chains from the same sample are listed, as sequenced in a study of T cell responses to AZD1222 COVID-19 vaccine. Libraries were prepared by immunoSEQ multiplex PCR; TCRdb keeps only in-frame clonotypes and omits some of them. The table includes 110,000 to 150,000 clones, 90% detected once. This material consisted of peripheral blood, taken on day 0 of AZD1222 vaccination. Receptors originate from an adult in good health.

The chain joins TRBV7-8 to TRBJ2-1; TRBD2 matches at 14 bases. The CDR3 loop spans 17 amino acids. J gave up 6 bases and V 4 bases, and 8 bases lay outside the gene matches. Germline V lookup: CDR1 SGHVS, CDR2 FQNEAQ. Written as DNA, the CDR3 is TGTGCCAGCAGCTACGGGACTAGCGGGAGTGATGGCAATGAGCAGTTCTTC. It is translated as CASSYGTSGSDGNEQFF.

This chain joins TRBV3-1 (or the pseudogene TRBV3-2) and TRBJ2-7; D gene unclear. Germline CDR1 LGHDT, CDR2 YNNKEL (reference sequence). Trimming stripped 4 bases from V and 9 bases from J, with 16 bases between. The CDR3 is made up of 13 amino acids. Here the CDR3 reads CASSPDRARGQYF. DNA for the CDR3: TGTGCCAGCAGCCCCGATCGGGCGAGAGGGCAGTACTTC.

The chain links TRBV24-1 to TRBJ2-1; TRBD2 matches at 13 bases. The CDR3 is 16 residues long. Looked up from germline, CDR1 is KGHDR and CDR2 is SFDVKD. V lost 4 bases and J lost 6; bases outside the gene matches: 5. The CDR3 coding sequence is TGTGCCACCAGTGACCCGACTAGCGGGGGGATCAATGAGCAGTTCTTC. Translation: CATSDPTSGGINEQFF.

The chain carries TRBV2 and TRBJ2-1, with D unresolved. Per the germline V gene, CDR1 is SNHLY and CDR2 is FYNNEI. V dropped 3 bases and J dropped 3 bases, with 9 bases sitting between them. The CDR3 sequence is 14 residues long. The CDR3 region has the DNA TGTGCCAGCAGTGATGGCACCTACTACAATGAGCAGTTCTTC. It specifies CASSDGTYYNEQFF. The whole variable domain, filled in from reference TRBV2 and TRBJ2-1, reads EPEVTQTPSHQVTQMGQEVILRCVPISNHLYFYWYRQILGQKVEFLVSFYNNEISEKSEIFDDQFSVERPDGSNFTLKIRSTKLEDSAMYFCASSDGTYYNEQFFGPGTRLTVL.

The genes are TRBV5-1 and TRBJ2-2; perhaps TRBD2 as D (6 bases). Germline V gene data show CDR1 as SGHRS and CDR2 as YFSETQ. V dropped 4 bases and J dropped 6 bases, with 16 bases sitting between them. The CDR3 totals 15 residues. The CDR3 nucleotides read TGCGCCAGCAGCCCGGAGGGGTTACGCGCCGGGGAGCTGTTTTTT. Amino acids: CASSPEGLRAGELFF.

This clone was seen only once. This chain uses TRBV5-5 with TRBJ1-4, with D uncertain. This CDR3 has 13 residues. Trimming pared 6 bases from V and 3 bases from J, leaving 9 bases between. Germline CDR1 reads SGHKS; CDR2 reads YYEKEE (reference sequence). CDR3 coding DNA: TGTGCCAGCACGGACCGACCTAATGAAAAACTGTTTTTT. This sequence encodes CASTDRPNEKLFF.

The V and J genes are TRBV7-2 and TRBJ2-7, with TRBD1 matching over 8 bases. The CDR3 has 17 residues. Unmatched junction bases numbered 13, after V lost 5 bases and J lost 1 base. Germline V CDR1 and CDR2: SGHTA, FQGNSA. The DNA for the CDR3 is TGTGCCAGCAGCCTAGGGATACCGGGACAGGTGTCCTACGAGCAGTACTTC. It codes for CASSLGIPGQVSYEQYF.

The table lists this clone with a count of one. The gene calls are TRBV7-9 and TRBJ2-5; D remains ambiguous. Germline V gene lookup returns CDR1 SEHNR and CDR2 FQNEAQ (reference sequence). V lost 3 bases and J 4 bases, leaving 6 bases between the germline ends. This CDR3 contains 12 residues. This CDR3 is CASSFQRETQYF. The DNA for the CDR3 is TGTGCCAGCAGCTTCCAGAGAGAGACCCAGTACTTC.